The present T cell receptor beta chain was sequenced within a study of control samples from healthy donors and cancer patients. This clone was picked up one time. The CDR3 length is 14 residues. Germline V gene sequence: CDR1 SQVTM, CDR2 ANQGSEA. V lost 5 bases to trimming and J lost 8 bases, with 21 bases between them. Here immunoSEQ multiplex PCR was the method, and the copy in TCRdb shows in-frame clones only, minus some. The table shows around 150,000 clones, with about 87% occurring only once. This chain uses TRBV29-1 with TRBJ1-1; D unresolved. Sequencing was done on a sample of blood. The origin of this receptor is a man younger than 45 in good health. As DNA, the CDR3 is TGCAGCGTTTCCCCCGGGAGGCCCCCTTACGAAGCTTTCTTT. Its translation: CSVSPGRPPYEAFF.